The present TCR beta chain was sequenced within a study of naive and memory T cell subsets. Notes on the study in general: A few larger clonotypes appeared in naive repertoires, especially CD8, possibly memory cells re-expressing CD45RA. Clonotypes are single alpha or beta chains, not paired receptors.

On this clonotype itself: Its antigen is not known.

The beta constant-region primer was an equimolar mix of two oligonucleotides covering TRBC1 and TRBC2. Ligated cDNA was amplified by four rounds of PCR with nested alpha and beta constant-region primers and SP2. TCRdb reprocessed the UMI-ligation and nested PCR reads via MiXCR and lists one record per CDR3 protein. Of 150,000 or so distinct CDR3 sequences in the sample, roughly 22% were seen once. CD8 T cells were positively selected from what remained after CD4 positive selection. Cells stained for CD3, CD4, CD8, CD45RA, CD27 and viability were sorted into four CD45RA/CD27 subsets. V dropped 2 bases and J dropped 1 base, with 7 bases sitting between them. Germline CDR1 reads DFQATT; CDR2 reads SNEGSKA (reference sequence). The CDR3 loop spans 13 amino acids.

This TCR derives from a human donor in good health. This sequence joins TRBV20-1 and TRBJ2-3, with D uncertain. What was sequenced was naive CD4+ T cells from blood. In DNA, the CDR3 is TGCAGTGCTAGAAGTGGGGGCACAGATACGCAGTATTTT. Its translation is CSARSGGTDTQYF.